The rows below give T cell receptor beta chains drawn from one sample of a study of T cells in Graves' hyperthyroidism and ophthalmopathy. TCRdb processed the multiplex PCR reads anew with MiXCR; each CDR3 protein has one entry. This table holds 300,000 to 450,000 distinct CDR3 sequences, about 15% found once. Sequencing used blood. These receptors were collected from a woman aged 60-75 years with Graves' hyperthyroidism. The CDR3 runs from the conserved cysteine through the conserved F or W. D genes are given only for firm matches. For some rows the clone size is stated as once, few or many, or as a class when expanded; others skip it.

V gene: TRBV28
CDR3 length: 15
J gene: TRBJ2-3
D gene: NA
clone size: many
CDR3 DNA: TGTGCCAGCAGCGGGAAGCGGGTTAGCACAGATACGCAGTATTTT
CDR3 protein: CASSGKRVSTDTQYF

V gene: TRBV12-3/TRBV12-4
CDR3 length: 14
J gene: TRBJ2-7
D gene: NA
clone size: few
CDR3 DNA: TGTGCCAGCAGTCCCACAGCAGGGCCTTACGAGCAGTACTTC
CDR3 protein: CASSPTAGPYEQYF

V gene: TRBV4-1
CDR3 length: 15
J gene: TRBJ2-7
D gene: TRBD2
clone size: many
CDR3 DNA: TGCGCCAGCTCGACCGTGGGAGGGCCCCCCTACGAGCAGTACTTC
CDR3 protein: CASSTVGGPPYEQYF

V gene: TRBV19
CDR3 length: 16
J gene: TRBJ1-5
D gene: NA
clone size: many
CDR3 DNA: TGTGCCAGTAGTATAGATCGTCGGGCAGGGAATCAGCCCCAGCATTTT
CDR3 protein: CASSIDRRAGNQPQHF

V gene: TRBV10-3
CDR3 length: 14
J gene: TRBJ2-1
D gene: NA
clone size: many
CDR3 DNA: TGTGCCATCAGCCTCTCCCTGACTAGTAGTGAGCAGTTCTTC
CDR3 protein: CAISLSLTSSEQFF

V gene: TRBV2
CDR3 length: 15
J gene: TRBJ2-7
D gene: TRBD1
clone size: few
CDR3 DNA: TGTGCCAGCAGTTACGGGACAGGTCTTTATTACGAGCAGTACTTC
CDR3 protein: CASSYGTGLYYEQYF

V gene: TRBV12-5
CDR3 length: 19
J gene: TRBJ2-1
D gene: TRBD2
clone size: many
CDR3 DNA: TGTGCTAGTGGTCCCCTAAGGCTAGCGGGAGCTGGAGCGGGGAATGAGCAGTTCTTC
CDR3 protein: CASGPLRLAGAGAGNEQFF

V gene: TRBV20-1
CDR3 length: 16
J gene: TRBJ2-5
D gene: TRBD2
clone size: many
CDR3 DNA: TGCAGTGCCCCAGGACTAGCGGGAGTTAATCAAGAGACCCAGTACTTC
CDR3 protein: CSAPGLAGVNQETQYF

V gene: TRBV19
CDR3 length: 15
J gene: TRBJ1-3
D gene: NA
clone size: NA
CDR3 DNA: TGTGCCAGTCGCGGGCAGGGGATCACTGGAAACACCATATATTTT
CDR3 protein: CASRGQGITGNTIYF

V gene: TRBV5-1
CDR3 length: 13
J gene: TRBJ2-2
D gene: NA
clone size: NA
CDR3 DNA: TGCGCCAGCAGCCACGTTAACACCGGGGAGCTGTTTTTT
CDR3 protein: CASSHVNTGELFF

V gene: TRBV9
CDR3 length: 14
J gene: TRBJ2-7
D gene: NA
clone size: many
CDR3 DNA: TGTGCCAGCAGCGTAGGGGGAGTAAATTACGAGCAGTACTTC
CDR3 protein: CASSVGGVNYEQYF

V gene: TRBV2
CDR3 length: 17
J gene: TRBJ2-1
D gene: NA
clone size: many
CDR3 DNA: TGTGCCAGCAGTGAAGGCCTGCCCCCGAGCTCCTACAATGAGCAGTTCTTC
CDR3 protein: CASSEGLPPSSYNEQFF

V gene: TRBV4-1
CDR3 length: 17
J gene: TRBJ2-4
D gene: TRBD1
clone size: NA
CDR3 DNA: TGCGCCAGCAGCCAAGGAGGGACAGGGGGTTTCAAAAACATTCAGTACTTC
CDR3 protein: CASSQGGTGGFKNIQYF

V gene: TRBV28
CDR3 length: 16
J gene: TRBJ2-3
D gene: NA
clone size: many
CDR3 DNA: TGTGCCAGCAGTCCCGGAGCCGGGAGTGGAACAGATACGCAGTATTTT
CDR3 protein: CASSPGAGSGTDTQYF

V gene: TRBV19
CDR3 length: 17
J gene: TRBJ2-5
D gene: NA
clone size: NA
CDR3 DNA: TGTGCCAGTAGCGTAGTGTCAGGGGGAGGGGGACAAGAGACCCAGTACTTC
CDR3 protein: CASSVVSGGGGQETQYF

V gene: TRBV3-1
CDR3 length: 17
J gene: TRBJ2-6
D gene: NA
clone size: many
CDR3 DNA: TGTGCCAGCAGCCAGTATACCGACAGCTCTGGGGCCAACGTCCTGACTTTC
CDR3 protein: CASSQYTDSSGANVLTF

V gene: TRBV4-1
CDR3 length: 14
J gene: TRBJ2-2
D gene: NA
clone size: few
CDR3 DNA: TGCGCCAGCAGCCAAGTCAGAAACACCGGGGAGCTGTTTTTT
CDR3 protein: CASSQVRNTGELFF

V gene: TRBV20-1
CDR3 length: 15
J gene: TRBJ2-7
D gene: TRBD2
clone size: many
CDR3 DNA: TGCAGTGCTAGAGCGGACGGGAGGGCCATGTACGAGCAGTACTTC
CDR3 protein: CSARADGRAMYEQYF

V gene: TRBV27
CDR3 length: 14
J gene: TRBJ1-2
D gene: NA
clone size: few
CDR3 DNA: TGTGCCAGCCGATCCCCGAGAGATCTCTATGGCTACACCTTC
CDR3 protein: CASRSPRDLYGYTF

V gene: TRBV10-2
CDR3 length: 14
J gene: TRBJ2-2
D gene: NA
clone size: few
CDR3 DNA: TGCGCCAGCAGGACAGAGGGAGGCACCGGGGAGCTGTTTTTT
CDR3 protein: CASRTEGGTGELFF

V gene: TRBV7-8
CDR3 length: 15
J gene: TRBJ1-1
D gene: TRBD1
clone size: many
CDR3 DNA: TGTGCCAGCAGCTATTTTTGGACAGGGCGGACTGAAGCTTTCTTT
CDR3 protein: CASSYFWTGRTEAFF

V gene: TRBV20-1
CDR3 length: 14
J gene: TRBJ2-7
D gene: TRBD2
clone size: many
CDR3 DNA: TGCAGTGCGGGACTAGCGGGGTACTCCTACGAGCAGTACTTC
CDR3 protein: CSAGLAGYSYEQYF

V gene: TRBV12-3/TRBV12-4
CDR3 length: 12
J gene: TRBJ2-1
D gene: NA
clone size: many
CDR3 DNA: TGTGCCAGCACGGGAGAGGGGTCGGAGCAGTTCTTC
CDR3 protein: CASTGEGSEQFF

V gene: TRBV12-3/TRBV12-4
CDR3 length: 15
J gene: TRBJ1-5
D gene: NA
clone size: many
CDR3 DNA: TGTGCCAGCAGCAACAGGGACCGTAGCAATCAGCCCCAGCATTTT
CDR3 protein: CASSNRDRSNQPQHF

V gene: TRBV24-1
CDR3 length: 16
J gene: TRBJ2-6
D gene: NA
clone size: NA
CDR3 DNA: TGTGCCACCAGTGATAAAACAGGGACTGGGGCCAACGTCCTGACTTTC
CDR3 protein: CATSDKTGTGANVLTF

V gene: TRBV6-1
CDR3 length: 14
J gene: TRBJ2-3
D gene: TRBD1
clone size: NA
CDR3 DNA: TGTACCAGCCTCTGGGACAGGGGCTCAGATACGCAGTATTTT
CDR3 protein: CTSLWDRGSDTQYF

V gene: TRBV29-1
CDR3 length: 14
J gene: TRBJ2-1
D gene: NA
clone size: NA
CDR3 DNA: TGCAGCGTTGAAGGTGGCAGGGGTAAAAATGAGCAGTTCTTC
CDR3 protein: CSVEGGRGKNEQFF

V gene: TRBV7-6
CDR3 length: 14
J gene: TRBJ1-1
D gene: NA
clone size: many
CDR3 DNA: TGTGCCAGCAGCCCCCCCTCCGCATCGAGTGAAGCTTTCTTT
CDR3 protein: CASSPPSASSEAFF

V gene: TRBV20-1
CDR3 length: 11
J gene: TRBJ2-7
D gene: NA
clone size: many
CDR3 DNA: TGCAGTGCTTCCAGGGACTACGAGCAGTACTTC
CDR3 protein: CSASRDYEQYF

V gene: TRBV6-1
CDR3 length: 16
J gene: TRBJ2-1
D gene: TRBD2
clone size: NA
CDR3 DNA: TGTGCCAGCAGTCGAGATAGCGGGAGACAGTACAATGAGCAGTTCTTC
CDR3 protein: CASSRDSGRQYNEQFF

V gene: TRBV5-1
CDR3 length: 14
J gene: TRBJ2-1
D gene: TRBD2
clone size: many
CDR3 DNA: TGTGCCAGCAGTTTAGGACTAGCGGGAGGCGAGCAGTTCTTC
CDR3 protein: CASSLGLAGGEQFF

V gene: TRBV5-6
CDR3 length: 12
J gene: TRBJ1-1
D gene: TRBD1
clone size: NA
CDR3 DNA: TGTGCCAGCTGGGGACAGGACACTGAAGCTTTCTTT
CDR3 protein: CASWGQDTEAFF

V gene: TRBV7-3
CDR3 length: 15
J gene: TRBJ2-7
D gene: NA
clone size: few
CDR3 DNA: TGTGCCAGCAGCTTACAGGCAGGGAGCTCCTACGAGCAGTACTTC
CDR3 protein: CASSLQAGSSYEQYF

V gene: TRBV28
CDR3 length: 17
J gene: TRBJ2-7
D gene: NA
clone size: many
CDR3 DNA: TGTGCCAGCAGTTTGTTAGTGGCTAGCGCCAACTCCTACGAGCAGTACTTC
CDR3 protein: CASSLLVASANSYEQYF

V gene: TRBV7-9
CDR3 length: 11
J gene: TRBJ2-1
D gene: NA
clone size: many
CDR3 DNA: TGTGCCAGCAGTAATATCGAGGGGCAGTTCTTC
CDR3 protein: CASSNIEGQFF

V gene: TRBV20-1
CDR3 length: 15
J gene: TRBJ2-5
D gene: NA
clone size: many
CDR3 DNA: TGCAGTGCTAGAGATCCTTGGGGGTCCGCGGAGACCCAGTACTTC
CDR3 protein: CSARDPWGSAETQYF

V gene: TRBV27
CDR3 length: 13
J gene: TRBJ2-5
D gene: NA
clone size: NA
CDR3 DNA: TGTGCCAGCAGTTTATTCCGGAAGGAGACCCAGTACTTC
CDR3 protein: CASSLFRKETQYF

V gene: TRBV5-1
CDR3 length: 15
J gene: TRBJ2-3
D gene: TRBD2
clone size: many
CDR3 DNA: TGCGCCAGCAGCCAGCAGTCGGGAGGTACAGATACGCAGTATTTT
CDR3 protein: CASSQQSGGTDTQYF

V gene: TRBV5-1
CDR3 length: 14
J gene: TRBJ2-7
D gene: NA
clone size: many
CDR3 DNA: TGCGCCAGCAGCTTGGCCGGTAGGGTCTACGAGCAGTACTTC
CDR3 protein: CASSLAGRVYEQYF

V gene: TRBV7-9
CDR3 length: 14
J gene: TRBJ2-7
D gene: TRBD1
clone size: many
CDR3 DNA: TGTGCCAGCAGCTTAAAACAGGGGCTATACGAGCAGTACTTC
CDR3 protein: CASSLKQGLYEQYF

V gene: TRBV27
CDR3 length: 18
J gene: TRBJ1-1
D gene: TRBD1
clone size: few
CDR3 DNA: TGTGCCAGCAGTTTACCCGTTGTCACTGGGACAGAGAACACTGAAGCTTTCTTT
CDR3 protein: CASSLPVVTGTENTEAFF

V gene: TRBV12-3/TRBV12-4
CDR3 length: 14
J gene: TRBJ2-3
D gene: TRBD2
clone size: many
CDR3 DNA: TGTGCCAGCAAACCAGCGGGAGGGGGAGATACGCAGTATTTT
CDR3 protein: CASKPAGGGDTQYF